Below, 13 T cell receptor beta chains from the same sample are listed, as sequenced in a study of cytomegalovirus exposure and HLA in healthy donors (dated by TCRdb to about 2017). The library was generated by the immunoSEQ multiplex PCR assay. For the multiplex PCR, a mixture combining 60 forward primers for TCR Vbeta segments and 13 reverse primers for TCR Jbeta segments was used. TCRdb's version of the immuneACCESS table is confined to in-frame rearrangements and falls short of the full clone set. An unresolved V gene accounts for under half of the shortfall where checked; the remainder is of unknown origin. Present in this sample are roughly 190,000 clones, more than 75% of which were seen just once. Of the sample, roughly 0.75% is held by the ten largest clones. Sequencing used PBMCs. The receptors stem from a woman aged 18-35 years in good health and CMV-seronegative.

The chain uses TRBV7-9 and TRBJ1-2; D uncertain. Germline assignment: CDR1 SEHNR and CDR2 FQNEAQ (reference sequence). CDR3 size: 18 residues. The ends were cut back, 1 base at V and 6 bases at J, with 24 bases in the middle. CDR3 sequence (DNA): TGTGCCAGCAGCTTAGTTGTGGTGGCCGGGGAAGGCTTTGATGGCTACACCTTC. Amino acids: CASSLVVVAGEGFDGYTF.

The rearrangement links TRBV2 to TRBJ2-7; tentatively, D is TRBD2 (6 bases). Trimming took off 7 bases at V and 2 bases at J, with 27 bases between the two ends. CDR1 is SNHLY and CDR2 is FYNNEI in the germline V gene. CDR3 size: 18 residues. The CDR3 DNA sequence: TGTGCCAGCACCCTCGGGACTGAGAGTGTTTGGAGTACCTACGAGCAGTACTTC. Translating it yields CASTLGTESVWSTYEQYF.

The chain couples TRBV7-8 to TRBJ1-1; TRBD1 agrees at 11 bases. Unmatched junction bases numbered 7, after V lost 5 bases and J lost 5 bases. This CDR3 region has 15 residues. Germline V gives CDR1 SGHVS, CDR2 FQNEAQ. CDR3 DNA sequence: TGTGCCAGCAGCCCGGGACAGGGGGTCGCGACTGAAGCTTTCTTT. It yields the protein CASSPGQGVATEAFF.

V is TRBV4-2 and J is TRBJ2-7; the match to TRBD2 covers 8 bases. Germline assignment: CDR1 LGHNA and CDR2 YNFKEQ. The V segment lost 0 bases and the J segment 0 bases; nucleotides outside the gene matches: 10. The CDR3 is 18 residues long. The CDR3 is CASSQDQIAGRSSYEQYF. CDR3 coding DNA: TGTGCCAGCAGCCAAGACCAGATAGCGGGACGCAGCTCCTACGAGCAGTACTTC.

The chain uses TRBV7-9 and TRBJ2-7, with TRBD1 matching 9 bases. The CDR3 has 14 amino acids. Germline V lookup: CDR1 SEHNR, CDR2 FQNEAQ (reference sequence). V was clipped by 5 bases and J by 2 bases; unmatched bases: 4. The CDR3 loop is CASSQTGGAYEQYF. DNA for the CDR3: TGTGCCAGCAGCCAGACAGGGGGGGCCTACGAGCAGTACTTC.

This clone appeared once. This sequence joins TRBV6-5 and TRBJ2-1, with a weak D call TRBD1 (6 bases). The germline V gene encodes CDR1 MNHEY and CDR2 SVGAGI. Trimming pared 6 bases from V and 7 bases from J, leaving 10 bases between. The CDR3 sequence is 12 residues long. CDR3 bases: TGTGCCAGCAGCCCTGGGACAAATGAGCAGTTCTTC. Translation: CASSPGTNEQFF.

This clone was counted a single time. The CDR3 DNA is TGTGCCAGCAGCTTGGTTGGACAGTTCTCTGGAAACACCATATATTTT. Translated, it gives CASSLVGQFSGNTIYF. The rearrangement joins TRBV5-6 to TRBJ1-3; D perhaps matches TRBD1 (6 bases). Germline CDR1 reads SGHDT; CDR2 reads YYEEEE. The CDR3 sequence is 16 residues long. V lost 0 bases to trimming and J lost 0 bases, with 10 bases between them.

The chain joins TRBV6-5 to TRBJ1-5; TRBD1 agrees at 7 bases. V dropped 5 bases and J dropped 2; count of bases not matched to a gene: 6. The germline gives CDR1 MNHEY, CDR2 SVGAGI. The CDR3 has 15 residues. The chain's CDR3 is CASSPLDRGNQPQHF. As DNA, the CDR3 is TGTGCCAGCAGTCCCCTCGACAGGGGCAATCAGCCCCAGCATTTT.

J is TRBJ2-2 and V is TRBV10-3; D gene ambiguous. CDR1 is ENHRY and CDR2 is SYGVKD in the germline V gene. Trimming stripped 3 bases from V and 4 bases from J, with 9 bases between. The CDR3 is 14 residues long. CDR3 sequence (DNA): TGTGCCATCAGTGAACGGGTTCCCACCGGGGAGCTGTTTTTT. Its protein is CAISERVPTGELFF.

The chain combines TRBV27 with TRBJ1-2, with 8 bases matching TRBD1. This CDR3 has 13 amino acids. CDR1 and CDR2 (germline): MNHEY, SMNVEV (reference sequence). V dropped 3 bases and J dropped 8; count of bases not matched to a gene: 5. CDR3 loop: CASSFQGATGYTF. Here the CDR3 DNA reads TGTGCCAGCAGTTTTCAGGGGGCGACCGGCTACACCTTC.

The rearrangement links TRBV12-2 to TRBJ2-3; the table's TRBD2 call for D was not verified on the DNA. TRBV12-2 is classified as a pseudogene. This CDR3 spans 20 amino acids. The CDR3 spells CASRLVGSLGGGKWKNTQYF. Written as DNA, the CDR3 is TGTGCAAGTCGCTTAGTCGGTTCTTTGGGGGGGGGCAAATGGAAAAATACGCAGTATTTT.

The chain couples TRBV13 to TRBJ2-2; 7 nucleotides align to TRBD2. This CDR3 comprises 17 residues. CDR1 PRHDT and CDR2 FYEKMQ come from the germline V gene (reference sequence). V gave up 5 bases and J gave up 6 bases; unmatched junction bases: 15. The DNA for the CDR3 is TGTGCCAGCAGCGGGAGACTAGCCCTTTTTGATTCCGGGGAGCTGTTTTTT. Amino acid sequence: CASSGRLALFDSGELFF. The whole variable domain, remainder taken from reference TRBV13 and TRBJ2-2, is AAGVIQSPRHLIKEKRETATLKCYPIPRHDTVYWYQQGPGQDPQFLISFYEKMQSDKGSIPDRFSAQQFSDYHSELNMSSLELGDSALYFCASSGRLALFDSGELFFGEGSRLTVL.

The CDR3 reads CASSLMGQGAYEQYF. CDR3 coding DNA: TGTGCCAGCAGCTTAATGGGACAGGGGGCCTACGAGCAGTACTTC. The V call is TRBV5-6, the J call TRBJ2-7; 11 nucleotides align to TRBD1. Looked up from germline, CDR1 is SGHDT and CDR2 is YYEEEE. J lost 2 bases, V lost 2 bases, and 3 bases had no gene match. CDR3 length equals 15 residues.